Presented here are 19 T cell receptor beta chains from one specimen sequenced in a study of cytomegalovirus exposure and HLA in healthy donors. In the PCR, 60 Vbeta and 13 Jbeta primers were used. The data were produced by immunoSEQ multiplex PCR, yet TCRdb's version contains in-frame clones alone and is incomplete. The data hold roughly 180,000 clones, with roughly 80% observed a single time. The material sequenced was PBMCs. Receptors were obtained from a male donor in good health and CMV-seronegative.

The rearrangement joins TRBV4-1 to TRBJ2-3; 9 bases are a match to TRBD2. The length of the CDR3 is 17 residues. Germline V gene lookup returns CDR1 MGHRA and CDR2 YSYEKL. V dropped 1 base and J dropped 2; count of bases not matched to a gene: 7. CDR3 nucleotides: TGCGCCAGCAGCCAAGGCCCAGTAGCGGGAGACACAGATACGCAGTATTTT. Amino acids: CASSQGPVAGDTDTQYF.

This clone was picked up a small number of times. The rearrangement uses TRBV28 and TRBJ1-2, with a weak D call TRBD1 (6 bases). The CDR3 loop spans 15 amino acids. CDR1 is MDHEN, CDR2 SYDVKM, per germline. Deletions cut 5 bases from V and 4 bases from J, with 17 bases between. For the CDR3, the DNA is TGTGCCAGCAGTCCGTCAGGGGTCGAGTCCTATGGCTACACCTTC. Translated, it gives CASSPSGVESYGYTF.

J is TRBJ1-2 and V is TRBV29-1; TRBD1 aligns across 9 bases. Germline CDR1 SQVTM, CDR2 ANQGSEA. The V segment lost 5 bases and the J segment 4 bases; nucleotides outside the gene matches: 5. The CDR3 contains 13 residues. The CDR3 loop is CSVSDRGGYGYTF. CDR3 nucleotide sequence: TGCAGCGTTTCGGACAGGGGCGGCTATGGCTACACCTTC.

The V call is TRBV7-6, the J call TRBJ1-6; the D is unclear. The V gene lost 1 base and the J gene lost 5 bases, with 6 bases spanning the gap. CDR3 length equals 14 residues. Germline values: CDR1 SGHVS, CDR2 FNYEAQ. The CDR3 DNA reads TGTGCCAGCAGCTTAGGCGGGGATAATTCACCCCTCCACTTT. Translation gives CASSLGGDNSPLHF.

The rearrangement joins TRBV21-1 to TRBJ2-7; the D call in the table, TRBD2, was not verified against the DNA. TRBV21-1 is a pseudogene segment. CDR3 length: 13 amino acids. The CDR3 here is CASNAESSYEQYF. DNA of the CDR3: TGTGCCAGCAATGCGGAGAGCTCCTACGAGCAGTACTTC.

V usage is TRBV6-5 and J usage is TRBJ2-7; 10 bases are a match to TRBD2. CDR3 length: 15 residues. Germline V gives CDR1 MNHEY, CDR2 SVGAGI. Trimming removed 3 bases from V and 4 bases from J; junction bases left unmatched: 6. CDR3 DNA: TGTGCCAGCAGTTATTCAGCGGGGGGGCTATACGAGCAGTACTTC. This codes for CASSYSAGGLYEQYF.

This rearrangement joins TRBV28 to TRBJ2-7; perhaps TRBD1 as D (6 bases). Germline assignment: CDR1 MDHEN and CDR2 SYDVKM. The CDR3 contains 16 residues. Trimming removed 2 bases from V and 0 bases from J, with 14 bases in between. The CDR3 loop is CASSLARTEPSYEQYF. DNA for the CDR3: TGTGCCAGCAGTTTAGCTCGGACAGAACCCTCCTACGAGCAGTACTTC. The complete variable domain, with remaining parts taken from reference TRBV28 and TRBJ2-7, reads DVKVTQSSRYLVKRTGEKVFLECVQDMDHENMFWYRQDPGLGLRLIYFSYDVKMKEKGDIPEGYSVSREKKERFSLILESASTNQTSMYLCASSLARTEPSYEQYFGPGTRLTVT.

A few counts support this clone. This chain links TRBV4-3 with TRBJ1-1; no reliable D call. CDR3 size: 12 residues. CDR1 is LGHNA and CDR2 is YSLEER in the germline V gene. V was shortened by 0 bases and J by 4 bases, with 3 bases between the two germline ends. The CDR3: CASSQDSTEAFF. CDR3 DNA: TGCGCCAGCAGCCAAGACAGCACTGAAGCTTTCTTT.

The chain carries TRBV5-5 and TRBJ2-7; 8 bases are shared with TRBD1. CDR3 length: 14 amino acids. Per the germline V gene, CDR1 is SGHKS and CDR2 is YYEKEE (reference sequence). V was pared by 6 bases and J by 4 bases, with 9 bases of the junction left unmatched. CDR3 loop: CASIKPGQAYEQYF. DNA of the CDR3: TGTGCCAGCATCAAGCCGGGACAGGCATACGAGCAGTACTTC.

The genes are TRBV19 and TRBJ2-1; a possible D gene is TRBD2 (7 bases). Looked up from germline, CDR1 is LNHDA and CDR2 is SQIVND (reference sequence). V dropped 8 bases and J dropped 3 bases, with 17 bases sitting between them. The CDR3 has 15 amino acids. The CDR3 reads CASLSRGGLYNEQFF. The DNA of the CDR3 is TGTGCCAGTTTATCAAGGGGGGGCCTCTACAATGAGCAGTTCTTC.

A note on this clone: One end of the junction is discordant with germline, which a read error may explain. The V and J genes are TRBV7-9 and TRBJ2-1, with D hard to call. Germline values: CDR1 SEHNR, CDR2 FQNEAQ (reference sequence). The CDR3 has 12 amino acids. Written as DNA, the CDR3 is TGTTCCAGCACCCCGGGTATTGCCGAGCAGTTCTTC. This sequence encodes CSSTPGIAEQFF.

The CDR3 here is CASSIAGYEQYF. As DNA, the CDR3 is TGTGCCAGTAGTATAGCGGGGTACGAGCAGTACTTC. The chain is built from TRBV19 and TRBJ2-7; possible D gene TRBD2, 5 bases. Trimming stripped 1 base from V and 4 bases from J, with 5 bases between. CDR1 and CDR2 (germline): LNHDA, SQIVND (reference sequence). This CDR3 spans 12 amino acids. Full variable domain (remainder filled in from reference TRBV19 and TRBJ2-7): DGGITQSPKYLFRKEGQNVTLSCEQNLNHDAMYWYRQDPGQGLRLIYYSQIVNDFQKGDIAEGYSVSREKKESFPLTVTSAQKNPTAFYLCASSIAGYEQYFGPGTRLTVT.

The V gene is TRBV30, the J gene TRBJ2-1; 13 bases are shared with TRBD2. Per germline, CDR1 GTSNPN and CDR2 SVGIG (reference sequence). After removal of 8 bases from V and 9 bases from J, the junction contained 16 bases not matched to a gene. The CDR3 sequence is 16 residues long. The CDR3: CALSPRLAGGYGEQFF. DNA for the CDR3: TGTGCCCTTTCACCCCGACTAGCGGGGGGATATGGTGAGCAGTTCTTC.

The table lists this clone with a few counts. This sequence joins TRBV28 and TRBJ2-2, with 13 bases that match TRBD2. Germline V gene lookup returns CDR1 MDHEN and CDR2 SYDVKM. The V gene end was trimmed by 4 bases and the J gene end by 2 bases; junction bases not matched to a gene: 7. The CDR3 spans 18 residues. CDR3: CASSSGLAGEINTGELFF. The CDR3 DNA sequence: TGTGCCAGCAGTTCCGGACTAGCGGGAGAGATTAACACCGGGGAGCTGTTTTTT.

The chain has TRBV13 and TRBJ2-3, with 7 bases lining up with TRBD2. Trimming at V came to 4 bases and at J to 2 bases, leaving 9 bases not matched to a gene. This CDR3 spans 16 amino acids. CDR1 PRHDT and CDR2 FYEKMQ come from the germline V gene (reference sequence). For the CDR3, the DNA is TGTGCCAGCAGCTCGGGACTACGCACAATCACAGATACGCAGTATTTT. Protein sequence: CASSSGLRTITDTQYF. The whole variable domain, remainder taken from reference TRBV13 and TRBJ2-3, is AAGVIQSPRHLIKEKRETATLKCYPIPRHDTVYWYQQGPGQDPQFLISFYEKMQSDKGSIPDRFSAQQFSDYHSELNMSSLELGDSALYFCASSSGLRTITDTQYFGPGTRLTVL.

This clone has more than one count but fewer than ten. V is TRBV7-9 and J is TRBJ2-1; 12 nucleotides match TRBD2. The CDR3 extends over 16 amino acids. Trimming removed 3 bases from V and 7 bases from J; junction bases left unmatched: 7. CDR1 is SEHNR and CDR2 is FQNEAQ in the germline V gene (reference sequence). The CDR3 region is CASSLATSGRSNEQFF. The CDR3 DNA reads as TGTGCCAGCAGCTTGGCTACTAGCGGGAGGAGTAATGAGCAGTTCTTC.

The chain carries TRBV9 and TRBJ2-2, with D possibly being TRBD1 (6 bases). CDR3 length equals 17 residues. Germline V gene data show CDR1 as SGDLS and CDR2 as YYNGEE. V lost 0 bases and J 5 bases, leaving 17 bases between the germline ends. DNA for the CDR3: TGTGCCAGCAGCGTAGATGGACGTTACAGGGCGACCGGGGAGCTGTTTTTT. It encodes CASSVDGRYRATGELFF. Filled out from reference TRBV9 and TRBJ2-2, the complete variable domain reads DSGVTQTPKHLITATGQRVTLRCSPRSGDLSVYWYQQSLDQGLQFLIQYYNGEERAKGNILERFSAQQFPDLHSELNLSSLELGDSALYFCASSVDGRYRATGELFFGEGSRLTVL.

The genes are TRBV19 and TRBJ2-7; 12 bases are a match to TRBD2. The CDR3 consists of 15 residues. Germline V gene lookup returns CDR1 LNHDA and CDR2 SQIVND (reference sequence). The J segment lost 5 bases and the V segment lost 6 bases, leaving 8 bases of the junction unmatched. The CDR3 sequence is CASRTTSGSSNEQYF. CDR3 sequence (DNA): TGTGCCAGTAGGACGACTAGCGGGAGTAGCAACGAGCAGTACTTC.

The sample holds a few counts of this clone. The V and J genes are TRBV28 and TRBJ2-5; D perhaps matches TRBD2 (5 bases). The V end was cut by 6 bases, the J end by 2 bases, with 10 bases between. Germline V gene lookup returns CDR1 MDHEN and CDR2 SYDVKM. The CDR3 has 13 residues. This chain's CDR3 is CASRRTSQETQYF. The CDR3, as DNA: TGTGCCAGCAGAAGGACTTCTCAAGAGACCCAGTACTTC.